One and the same sample provided the 23 T cell receptor beta chains below, sequenced in a study of T cells after yellow fever vaccination. TCRdb itself ran the 5' RACE reads through MiXCR, one entry per CDR3 protein. The sample has some 550,000 distinct CDR3 sequences; roughly 21% are singletons. The source material was PBMCs, sampled 15 days after the yellow fever booster vaccination. Every receptor here comes from a man aged 25 to 45 who received the YFV17D yellow fever vaccine.

The table lists this clonotype with a few counts. J is TRBJ2-7 and V is TRBV10-2, with D perhaps being TRBD1 or TRBD2 (5 bases each). Trimming took 10 bases from V and 7 from J, leaving 17 bases between them. CDR1 and CDR2 (germline): WSHSY, SAAADI. The CDR3 runs to 12 residues. CDR3: CATRDPSVEQYF. In nucleotides, the CDR3 is TGCGCCACCCGGGACCCCAGTGTGGAGCAGTACTTC.

This clonotype was found many times. The rearrangement links TRBV30 to TRBJ2-5, with 8 bases identical to TRBD1. The germline CDR1 and CDR2 sequences are GTSNPN and SVGIG (reference sequence). V lost 3 bases, J lost 2 bases, and 8 bases stayed unmatched. The CDR3 is 15 amino acids. CDR3 residues: CAWSEGQAYQETQYF. The DNA of the CDR3 is TGTGCCTGGAGCGAGGGACAGGCCTATCAAGAGACCCAGTACTTC.

The gene calls are TRBV5-6 and TRBJ2-3, with 10 bases identical to TRBD2. Germline V CDR1 and CDR2: SGHDT, YYEEEE. This CDR3 has 16 residues. V gave up 0 bases and J gave up 5 bases; unmatched junction bases: 6. The DNA of the CDR3 is TGTGCCAGCAGCTTGGTCAGCGGGAGGGCCATAGATACGCAGTATTTT. This translates into CASSLVSGRAIDTQYF.

V and J are TRBV18 and TRBJ2-3; D is unclear. V gave up 4 bases and J gave up 0 bases, with 11 bases separating them. The CDR3 spans 15 residues. Per germline, CDR1 KGHSH and CDR2 LQKENI. The CDR3 bases are TGTGCCAGCTCACACACAGACTCTAGCACAGATACGCAGTATTTT. It is translated as CASSHTDSSTDTQYF.

The chain is built from TRBV7-2 and TRBJ2-7, with 11 bases aligning to TRBD2. Trimming cost V 2 bases and J 5 bases; bases outside gene matches: 2. The CDR3 totals 14 residues. CDR1 and CDR2 (germline): SGHTA, FQGNSA. CDR3 sequence (DNA): TGTGCCAGCAGCTTACTTAGCGGGAGGGACGAGCAGTACTTC. Its protein product is CASSLLSGRDEQYF.

The chain links TRBV7-9 to TRBJ2-1; TRBD2 aligns across 7 bases. The V and J ends lost 3 bases and 9 bases, in that order; junction bases with no gene match: 14. CDR1 and CDR2 from the germline V gene are SEHNR and FQNEAQ (reference sequence). The CDR3 covers 16 residues. The CDR3 DNA sequence: TGTGCCAGCAGCTTGTCCCCGGGACTAATTAAAAGTGAGCAGTTCTTC. It is translated as CASSLSPGLIKSEQFF.

The rearrangement links TRBV27 to TRBJ2-7; 9 bases fit TRBD1. The CDR3 consists of 14 residues. V was clipped by 6 bases and J by 7 bases; unmatched bases: 10. The germline V gene encodes CDR1 MNHEY and CDR2 SMNVEV (reference sequence). The CDR3 DNA reads TGTGCCAGCAGATTTGGGACAGGGCTGGGGGAGCAGTACTTC. Protein product: CASRFGTGLGEQYF.

This clonotype has just a few counts. This chain connects TRBV4-3 to TRBJ2-5, with no clear D. V shed 0 bases and J shed 5 bases, with 10 bases lying between them. Germline assignment: CDR1 LGHNA and CDR2 YSLEER. There are 14 residues in the CDR3. The CDR3 loop reads CASSQDDSSETQYF. The CDR3, as DNA: TGCGCCAGCAGCCAAGACGATTCTTCTGAGACCCAGTACTTC.

This clonotype showed up just a few times. V and J are TRBV5-6 and TRBJ2-1; D is perhaps TRBD1 or TRBD2 (5 bases each). V was clipped by 4 bases and J by 9 bases, with 11 bases between them. CDR3 length: 12 amino acids. Germline V gene data show CDR1 as SGHDT and CDR2 as YYEEEE. CDR3 sequence: CASSIRDGEQFF. The DNA of the CDR3 is TGTGCCAGCAGCATTAGGGACGGTGAGCAGTTCTTC.

A few counts support this clonotype. The DNA of the CDR3 is TGTGCCAGCAACCCCGGGAGGGGTGAGACCCAGTACTTC. This translates into CASNPGRGETQYF. The J gene is TRBJ2-5, the V gene TRBV12-3 or TRBV12-4, with 8 bases matching TRBD2. The CDR3 has 13 residues. V shed 7 bases, J shed 5 bases, and the junction held 6 bases outside the gene matches.

This clonotype was detected many times. An end of the junction differs from the germline gene, which may be a read error. The V call is TRBV12-3 or TRBV12-4, the J call TRBJ1-1; D is undetermined. CDR3 length: 14 residues. CDR3 bases: TGTGCCAGCAGCTTAGCCGTCATGAACACTGAAGCTTTCTTT. This encodes CASSLAVMNTEAFF.

The chain combines TRBV20-1 with TRBJ2-1; 12 bases map to TRBD2. Trimming cost V 5 bases and J 4 bases; bases outside gene matches: 6. The CDR3 is 15 amino acids. Germline CDR1 reads DFQATT; CDR2 reads SNEGSKA (reference sequence). CDR3: CSAVRLAGVYNEQFF. In DNA form, the CDR3 reads TGCAGTGCTGTGCGACTAGCGGGAGTTTACAATGAGCAGTTCTTC.

The V call is TRBV7-2, the J call TRBJ2-5; 9 bases agree with TRBD2. With 1 base clipped from V and 5 bases from J, the junction kept 8 bases outside the gene matches. The CDR3 spans 16 residues. Germline V CDR1 and CDR2: SGHTA, FQGNSA. The CDR3 reads CASSLGAGGPLETQYF. The CDR3 nucleotides are TGTGCCAGCAGCTTAGGGGCGGGAGGGCCTCTTGAGACCCAGTACTTC.

The table lists this clonotype with many counts. The genes are TRBV7-2 and TRBJ2-3; D not resolved. V shed 1 base and J shed 2 bases, with 7 bases lying between them. In germline, CDR1 is SGHTA, CDR2 FQGNSA. The CDR3 is made up of 14 amino acids. CDR3 amino acids: CASSLDPYTDTQYF. The CDR3 DNA follows: TGTGCCAGCAGCTTAGACCCTTACACAGATACGCAGTATTTT.

This chain links TRBV10-3 with TRBJ2-2; D call uncertain. CDR3 length equals 14 residues. Germline CDR1 and CDR2: ENHRY and SYGVKD. Trimming took off 0 bases at V and 5 bases at J, with 7 bases between the two ends. The CDR3 DNA follows: TGTGCCATCAGTGAGTCGTCTGGTACCGGGGAGCTGTTTTTT. This encodes CAISESSGTGELFF.

The count of this clonotype is one. This chain uses TRBV14 with TRBJ1-1, with D maybe TRBD1 (5 bases). CDR3 length: 14 amino acids. Trimming shortened V by 3 bases and J by 2 bases, and 10 bases separated the two germline ends. Germline values: CDR1 SGHDN, CDR2 FVKESK. CDR3 DNA sequence: TGTGCCAGCAGCCACAGGGTCCGCAACACTGAAGCTTTCTTT. This encodes CASSHRVRNTEAFF.

This chain connects TRBV6-6 to TRBJ1-2; D may be TRBD1 (5 bases). V was trimmed by 6 bases and J by 6 bases, leaving 14 bases between them. The CDR3 runs to 13 residues. Germline CDR1 is MNHNY and CDR2 is SVGAGI (reference sequence). For the CDR3, the DNA is TGTGCCAGCAGGCGGTCCCAGGGTAATGGCTACACCTTC. Its protein product is CASRRSQGNGYTF.

This rearrangement joins TRBV20-1 to TRBJ1-5; D possibly corresponds to TRBD1 (6 bases). Per the germline V gene, CDR1 is DFQATT and CDR2 is SNEGSKA (reference sequence). V shed 6 bases and J shed 1 base, with 22 bases lying between them. This CDR3 has 17 amino acids. The CDR3 DNA reads TGCAGTGCAGAGCCTCGCGGGGGGGCGGGAAGCAATCAGCCCCAGCATTTT. Translated, it gives CSAEPRGGAGSNQPQHF.

This clonotype was observed a handful of times. The genes are TRBV12-3 or TRBV12-4 and TRBJ2-3; 9 bases align to TRBD2. This CDR3 is 13 amino acids long. With 7 bases clipped from V and 6 bases from J, the junction kept 5 bases outside the gene matches. The CDR3 nucleotides read TGTGCCAGCAATGCGGGAGGGCCTGATACGCAGTATTTT. It is translated as CASNAGGPDTQYF.

This clonotype turned up a few times. This sequence joins TRBV18 and TRBJ2-5; either TRBD1 or TRBD2 may supply D (5 bases each). The V and J ends lost 6 bases and 4 bases respectively, with 15 bases between them. The CDR3 runs to 14 residues. Germline V gene data show CDR1 as KGHSH and CDR2 as LQKENI. CDR3 nucleotides: TGTGCCAGCTCGGCCGGGACCCAGGGAGAGACCCAGTACTTC. It codes for CASSAGTQGETQYF.

This clonotype was seen a handful of times. The V gene is TRBV5-1, the J gene TRBJ2-2; 7 bases fit TRBD1. V trimming: 4 bases; J trimming: 1 base; junction bases outside the gene matches: 7. Germline CDR1 reads SGHRS; CDR2 reads YFSETQ. The CDR3 sequence is 16 residues long. The CDR3 sequence: CASSSLGQRNTGELFF. The CDR3 DNA reads as TGCGCCAGCAGCAGTTTGGGACAGAGGAACACCGGGGAGCTGTTTTTT.

This clonotype came up a few times. The rearrangement joins TRBV7-9 to TRBJ2-7; 8 bases fit TRBD1. The CDR3 sequence is 15 residues long. The germline V gene encodes CDR1 SEHNR and CDR2 FQNEAQ (reference sequence). V dropped 4 bases and J dropped 3; count of bases not matched to a gene: 8. The CDR3, as DNA: TGTGCCAGCAGCTCCCCCGGGACAGGTCTCTACGAGCAGTACTTC. This sequence encodes CASSSPGTGLYEQYF.

This clonotype was counted a few times. The gene calls are TRBV30 and TRBJ2-2, with D tentatively TRBD1 (6 bases). V lost 6 bases to trimming and J lost 0 bases, with 14 bases between them. The germline V gene encodes CDR1 GTSNPN and CDR2 SVGIG (reference sequence). The CDR3 is made up of 15 amino acids. DNA for the CDR3: TGTGCCTGCTTCAGGGGACCAGCGAACACCGGGGAGCTGTTTTTT. Residues: CACFRGPANTGELFF.